Listed below are T cell receptor beta chains from one sample, sequenced in a study of CD8 T cells in ankylosing spondylitis. MiXCR was run by TCRdb on the 5' RACE reads, yielding one entry per CDR3 protein. This table holds approximately 25,000 distinct CDR3 sequences, over 2% found once. What was sequenced was blood, either unsorted or a sorted T cell fraction (not recorded which). All receptors derive from a female donor with ankylosing spondylitis or in good health (not recorded which). CDR3s include the opening cysteine and the closing phenylalanine or tryptophan. Each record gives: J gene, V gene, D gene, CDR3 length, CDR3 protein. A D gene is named only where the DNA matches it firmly.

j_call: TRBJ2-1; v_call: TRBV9; d_call: TRBD1; cdr3_length: 15; cdr3_aa: CASSVATGAYNEQFF
j_call: TRBJ2-3; v_call: TRBV9; d_call: TRBD2; cdr3_length: 16; cdr3_aa: CASSLGRDYITDTQYF
j_call: TRBJ2-2; v_call: TRBV9; d_call: .; cdr3_length: 15; cdr3_aa: CASSIRPDPTGELFF
j_call: TRBJ2-5; v_call: TRBV9; d_call: .; cdr3_length: 15; cdr3_aa: CASSVAYTRTETQYF
j_call: TRBJ2-1; v_call: TRBV9; d_call: TRBD2; cdr3_length: 17; cdr3_aa: CASSSRIGTSGFNEQFF
j_call: TRBJ2-3; v_call: TRBV9; d_call: TRBD1; cdr3_length: 14; cdr3_aa: CASSGDRNTDTQYF
j_call: TRBJ2-2; v_call: TRBV9; d_call: .; cdr3_length: 14; cdr3_aa: CASSVVGGTGELFF
j_call: TRBJ2-5; v_call: TRBV9; d_call: .; cdr3_length: 13; cdr3_aa: CASSEDFQETQYF
j_call: TRBJ2-6; v_call: TRBV9; d_call: .; cdr3_length: 16; cdr3_aa: CASSVVSGAGANVLTF
j_call: TRBJ2-5; v_call: TRBV9; d_call: TRBD2; cdr3_length: 17; cdr3_aa: CASSVDSGGIRGETQYF
j_call: TRBJ2-1; v_call: TRBV9; d_call: .; cdr3_length: 16; cdr3_aa: CASSVDPESSYNEQFF
j_call: TRBJ2-3; v_call: TRBV9; d_call: TRBD2; cdr3_length: 16; cdr3_aa: CASSVDPGGGTDTQYF
j_call: TRBJ1-5; v_call: TRBV27; d_call: TRBD1; cdr3_length: 17; cdr3_aa: CASSYPQGASSNQPQHF
j_call: TRBJ2-7; v_call: TRBV9; d_call: TRBD2; cdr3_length: 15; cdr3_aa: CASSVDPSGSYEQYF
j_call: TRBJ2-6; v_call: TRBV9; d_call: .; cdr3_length: 14; cdr3_aa: CASKPGPGANVLTF
j_call: TRBJ1-1; v_call: TRBV9; d_call: .; cdr3_length: 13; cdr3_aa: CASSTVMNTEAFF
j_call: TRBJ2-3; v_call: TRBV9; d_call: TRBD2; cdr3_length: 18; cdr3_aa: CASSVVPSGGAVTDTQYF
j_call: TRBJ2-1; v_call: TRBV9; d_call: .; cdr3_length: 15; cdr3_aa: CASSPLSGSYNEQFF
j_call: TRBJ2-1; v_call: TRBV9; d_call: .; cdr3_length: 16; cdr3_aa: CASSEGAGLSYNEQFF
j_call: TRBJ2-3; v_call: TRBV9; d_call: .; cdr3_length: 16; cdr3_aa: CASSVGARTSTDTQYF
j_call: TRBJ2-3; v_call: TRBV7-4; d_call: TRBD1; cdr3_length: 17; cdr3_aa: CASSNPVTGAGCDTQYF
j_call: TRBJ2-7; v_call: TRBV9; d_call: .; cdr3_length: 14; cdr3_aa: CASSVAGSTYEQYF
j_call: TRBJ2-1; v_call: TRBV9; d_call: TRBD2; cdr3_length: 16; cdr3_aa: CASSVGTSGGAGEQFF
j_call: TRBJ2-5; v_call: TRBV9; d_call: TRBD2; cdr3_length: 14; cdr3_aa: CASSGGTTTETQYF
j_call: TRBJ2-7; v_call: TRBV9; d_call: .; cdr3_length: 15; cdr3_aa: CASSVGRGHTYEQYF
j_call: TRBJ1-4; v_call: TRBV9; d_call: .; cdr3_length: 15; cdr3_aa: CASSVASGAEEKLFF
j_call: TRBJ2-1; v_call: TRBV9; d_call: TRBD2; cdr3_length: 18; cdr3_aa: CASSDGLAEGGSYNEQFF
j_call: TRBJ1-1; v_call: TRBV9; d_call: .; cdr3_length: 12; cdr3_aa: CASSVGGREAFF
j_call: TRBJ1-2; v_call: TRBV9; d_call: .; cdr3_length: 16; cdr3_aa: CASSPSGDNLNYGYTF
j_call: TRBJ1-2; v_call: TRBV9; d_call: .; cdr3_length: 12; cdr3_aa: CASSKEIYGYTF
j_call: TRBJ1-3; v_call: TRBV9; d_call: .; cdr3_length: 15; cdr3_aa: CASSVEGHSGNTIYF
j_call: TRBJ2-1; v_call: TRBV9; d_call: TRBD2; cdr3_length: 16; cdr3_aa: CASSVSSGSSYNEQFF
j_call: TRBJ2-2; v_call: TRBV9; d_call: TRBD1; cdr3_length: 17; cdr3_aa: CASSVGTGQGSTGELFF
j_call: TRBJ2-7; v_call: TRBV9; d_call: .; cdr3_length: 13; cdr3_aa: CASRLSGTSEQYF
j_call: TRBJ2-6; v_call: TRBV9; d_call: .; cdr3_length: 14; cdr3_aa: CASSTGPGANVLTF
j_call: TRBJ1-1; v_call: TRBV9; d_call: .; cdr3_length: 15; cdr3_aa: CASSVVAGERTEAFF
j_call: TRBJ2-1; v_call: TRBV9; d_call: TRBD2; cdr3_length: 16; cdr3_aa: CASSTLAGGPGNEQFF
j_call: TRBJ2-7; v_call: TRBV9; d_call: .; cdr3_length: 14; cdr3_aa: CASSPSFESYEQYF
j_call: TRBJ2-1; v_call: TRBV9; d_call: .; cdr3_length: 18; cdr3_aa: CASSVALGTLSSYNEQFF
j_call: TRBJ2-3; v_call: TRBV9; d_call: .; cdr3_length: 16; cdr3_aa: CASSPAGAYSTDTQYF
j_call: TRBJ2-3; v_call: TRBV12-1; d_call: .; cdr3_length: 15; cdr3_aa: CASRLQGSGTDTQYF
j_call: TRBJ2-2; v_call: TRBV9; d_call: .; cdr3_length: 13; cdr3_aa: CASSSHYTGELFF
j_call: TRBJ2-1; v_call: TRBV9; d_call: .; cdr3_length: 15; cdr3_aa: CASSVAAGPYNEQFF
j_call: TRBJ2-3; v_call: TRBV9; d_call: TRBD2; cdr3_length: 15; cdr3_aa: CASSVTSGRTDTQYF
j_call: TRBJ2-7; v_call: TRBV9; d_call: TRBD1; cdr3_length: 15; cdr3_aa: CASSAGQGASYEQYF
j_call: TRBJ2-1; v_call: TRBV9; d_call: .; cdr3_length: 13; cdr3_aa: CASSVGVAGEQFF
j_call: TRBJ2-2; v_call: TRBV9; d_call: .; cdr3_length: 13; cdr3_aa: CASSVGNTGELFF
j_call: TRBJ2-5; v_call: TRBV9; d_call: .; cdr3_length: 18; cdr3_aa: CASSVDGDPRGVDGTQYF
j_call: TRBJ1-1; v_call: TRBV9; d_call: TRBD1; cdr3_length: 14; cdr3_aa: CASSVGQGVAEAFF
j_call: TRBJ2-4; v_call: TRBV9; d_call: .; cdr3_length: 18; cdr3_aa: CASSEGETGGVAKNIQYF
j_call: TRBJ2-1; v_call: TRBV21-1; d_call: .; cdr3_length: 15; cdr3_aa: CASSNKLISYNEQFF
j_call: TRBJ2-1; v_call: TRBV9; d_call: .; cdr3_length: 19; cdr3_aa: CASSVDLPMAGHLYNEQFF
j_call: TRBJ1-4; v_call: TRBV9; d_call: .; cdr3_length: 14; cdr3_aa: CASSAGGTNEKLFF
j_call: TRBJ2-3; v_call: TRBV9; d_call: .; cdr3_length: 15; cdr3_aa: CASSVSQGRTDTQYF
j_call: TRBJ2-5; v_call: TRBV9; d_call: .; cdr3_length: 15; cdr3_aa: CASSARGLSQETQYF
j_call: TRBJ1-5; v_call: TRBV9; d_call: .; cdr3_length: 14; cdr3_aa: CASSASGMGQPQHF
j_call: TRBJ2-7; v_call: TRBV9; d_call: .; cdr3_length: 13; cdr3_aa: CASSVAPGREQYF